This T cell receptor (beta chain) came from a study of blood T cells in healthy people across ages. This CDR3 is 12 amino acids long. V lost 0 bases to trimming and J lost 7 bases, with 7 bases between them. Germline V CDR1 and CDR2: SGHRS, YFSETQ. A second PCR of about 7 to 12 cycles used a sample-barcoded 5' primer and a J-beta primer mix. Each cDNA molecule carried a tag from a template-switch adaptor that contained 12 random nucleotides. TCRdb itself ran the 5' RACE reads through MiXCR, one entry per CDR3 protein. The repertoire holds 1.4 million or so distinct CDR3 sequences, with 35% to 45% as singletons. The people who gave samples were healthy Caucasians from Russia, aged roughly 6 to 95.

The chain uses TRBV5-1 and TRBJ1-2; D unclear. The sequenced material came from blood. The receptor was derived from a woman between 18 and 29 years old in good health. CDR3 DNA: TGCGCCAGCAGCTTGGGGGAACGTGGCTACACCTTC. Translating it yields CASSLGERGYTF.